The present T cell receptor (beta chain) was sequenced within a study of T cell responses to AZD1222 COVID-19 vaccine. Study observations and caveats: Just five or six AZD1222 recipients were seropositive at baseline.

With respect to this clone: Its specificity is unknown. The junction departs from the called germline gene at one end, perhaps through a read error.

There are 12 residues in the CDR3. From germline, CDR1 is SGHTS and CDR2 YDEGEE. Clones were sequenced by immunoSEQ multiplex PCR, and TCRdb holds only the in-frame ones, with some missing. The sample records about 140,000 clones, 90% to 95% being singletons. Sequenced here: peripheral blood, sampled on day 0 of AZD1222 vaccination. The V and J genes are TRBV5-8 and TRBJ1-1; D is unclear. The receptor's source is an adult in good health. The CDR3 bases are TGTGCCAGCAGACTGGACCCCTCGGTCGTTATCTTT. This encodes CASRLDPSVVIF.